The 25 T cell receptor beta chains listed next were all sequenced from one sample in a study of T cells in localized non-small cell lung cancer. Generated by immunoSEQ multiplex PCR, the TCRdb table keeps only in-frame clones and is missing some. This sample yields 29,000 or so clones, of which 88% are seen a single time; 10% to 15% belongs to the top ten. The material was peripheral blood, obtained before any cancer treatment. Receptors were obtained from a female donor of 60 years or more with stage III squamous cell lung carcinoma.

The gene calls are TRBV5-1 and TRBJ2-5; TRBD1 agrees at 10 bases. Germline-derived CDR1 and CDR2 are SGHRS and YFSETQ. The length of the CDR3 is 15 residues. The V gene end was trimmed by 4 bases and the J gene end by 3 bases; junction bases not matched to a gene: 6. The CDR3, as DNA: TGCGCCAGCAGCAAGCCGGGACAGGGGAAAGAGACCCAGTACTTC. Translating it yields CASSKPGQGKETQYF.

The V and J genes are TRBV27 and TRBJ2-2, with D uncertain. V was cut by 0 bases and J by 6 bases, with 5 bases left in between. Germline V gene lookup returns CDR1 MNHEY and CDR2 SMNVEV (reference sequence). The length of the CDR3 is 13 residues. DNA of the CDR3: TGTGCCAGCAGTTTATCAAGGGCCGGGGAGCTGTTTTTT. Its protein is CASSLSRAGELFF.

The chain is built from TRBV19 and TRBJ1-4, with TRBD1 as a possible D gene (6 bases). The CDR3 consists of 14 residues. V shed 6 bases and J shed 4 bases, with 12 bases lying between them. The V gene's germline CDR1 is LNHDA and CDR2 SQIVND (reference sequence). The CDR3 here is CASSQQGNNEKLFF. The CDR3 coding sequence is TGTGCCAGTAGCCAACAGGGAAATAATGAAAAACTGTTTTTT.

The rearrangement uses TRBV30 and TRBJ2-5, with TRBD2 matching 8 bases. J was trimmed by 3 bases and V by 2 bases; bases with no gene match: 8. Germline V CDR1 and CDR2: GTSNPN, SVGIG (reference sequence). This CDR3 is built from 15 residues. The CDR3 coding sequence is TGTGCCTGGAGTCTCGTAGCGGGGAGTAAAGAGACCCAGTACTTC. As protein: CAWSLVAGSKETQYF.

J is TRBJ2-3 and V is TRBV28, with TRBD2 matching 7 bases. This CDR3 is 17 amino acids long. Germline V gene data show CDR1 as MDHEN and CDR2 as SYDVKM. V lost 6 bases, J lost 1 base, and 13 bases stayed unmatched. As DNA, the CDR3 is TGTGCCAGCAGACAAACGGCGGCGGGAGCCGGCACAGATACGCAGTATTTT. Encoded protein: CASRQTAAGAGTDTQYF.

The rearrangement uses TRBV5-1 and TRBJ2-7, with D perhaps matching TRBD2 (5 bases). The CDR3 loop spans 14 amino acids. Per germline, CDR1 SGHRS and CDR2 YFSETQ. V dropped 3 bases and J dropped 2 bases, with 12 bases sitting between them. The CDR3 region has the DNA TGCGCCAGCAGCTCTTCGAGGGTCCCCTACGAGCAGTACTTC. Protein: CASSSSRVPYEQYF.

CDR3 sequence (DNA): TGTGCCATCAGTGAGTCCCCTGGACTAGCGGGAGGGCCCCAAGATACGCAGTATTTT. Protein sequence: CAISESPGLAGGPQDTQYF. The chain joins TRBV10-3 to TRBJ2-3; 15 positions match TRBD2. V lost 0 bases, J lost 5 bases, and 9 bases stayed unmatched. The germline V gene encodes CDR1 ENHRY and CDR2 SYGVKD. This CDR3 comprises 19 residues.

The J gene is TRBJ2-7, the V gene TRBV28; D is perhaps TRBD2 (6 bases). Germline values: CDR1 MDHEN, CDR2 SYDVKM. This CDR3 comprises 14 residues. Trimming stripped 3 bases from V and 1 base from J, with 10 bases between. CDR3 amino acids: CASSLGGKSYEQYF. In nucleotides, the CDR3 is TGTGCCAGCAGTTTGGGCGGGAAGTCCTACGAGCAGTACTTC. Filled out from reference TRBV28 and TRBJ2-7, the complete variable domain reads DVKVTQSSRYLVKRTGEKVFLECVQDMDHENMFWYRQDPGLGLRLIYFSYDVKMKEKGDIPEGYSVSREKKERFSLILESASTNQTSMYLCASSLGGKSYEQYFGPGTRLTVT.

The chain combines TRBV5-4 with TRBJ2-7, with D possibly TRBD2 on 6 matching bases. Germline CDR1 reads SGHNT; CDR2 reads YYREEE (reference sequence). The CDR3 spans 16 residues. V was shortened by 0 bases and J by 2 bases, with 15 bases between the two germline ends. DNA of the CDR3: TGTGCCAGCAGCTTGGCCACTTGGACGGGGGCCTACGAGCAGTACTTC. It yields the protein CASSLATWTGAYEQYF.

The chain couples TRBV11-2 to TRBJ2-5; D may correspond to TRBD1 or TRBD2 (5 bases each). Trimming left V 5 bases short and J 5 bases short, with 18 bases between. Germline CDR1 and CDR2: SGHAT and FQNNGV. The CDR3 runs 15 residues. The CDR3 sequence is CASSPGTVGVETQYF. The CDR3 nucleotides are TGTGCCAGCAGCCCCGGGACGGTCGGGGTGGAGACCCAGTACTTC.

The CDR3 DNA follows: TGTGCCAGCAGTCAGGTGGGGGGACAGTCCTACGAGCAGTACTTC. Protein: CASSQVGGQSYEQYF. The V and J genes are TRBV6-5 and TRBJ2-7; perhaps TRBD1 as D (7 bases). Trimming left V 5 bases short and J 1 base short, with 15 bases between. Germline V gene data show CDR1 as MNHEY and CDR2 as SVGAGI. The CDR3 consists of 15 residues.

This clone showed up just once. This rearrangement joins TRBV4-2 to TRBJ2-3; 8 bases are shared with TRBD2. The length of the CDR3 is 17 residues. Trimming took 0 bases from V and 1 from J; bases not matched to a gene: 6. Germline CDR1 reads LGHNA; CDR2 reads YNFKEQ. The CDR3 loop is CASSQEGRGGGTDTQYF. The CDR3 DNA sequence: TGTGCCAGCAGCCAAGAGGGCCGGGGGGGAGGCACAGATACGCAGTATTTT.

This chain links TRBV5-1 with TRBJ2-1, with TRBD1 matching 11 bases. The CDR3 spans 16 residues. Germline V gives CDR1 SGHRS, CDR2 YFSETQ. J lost 7 bases, V lost 0 bases, and 6 bases had no gene match. For the CDR3, the DNA is TGCGCCAGCAGCTTGGCCGGGACAGGGGGAAAGAATGAGCAGTTCTTC. Amino acid sequence: CASSLAGTGGKNEQFF.

The chain uses TRBV4-1 and TRBJ2-7; D possibly corresponds to TRBD1 (6 bases). The germline V gene encodes CDR1 MGHRA and CDR2 YSYEKL. This CDR3 comprises 16 residues. V was trimmed by 0 bases and J by 6 bases, leaving 18 bases between them. CDR3 nucleotide sequence: TGCGCCAGCAGCCAAGATCCCGGTCAGGGGTTCCGCGAGCAGTACTTC. It is translated as CASSQDPGQGFREQYF.

As to this clone: One end of the junction is discordant with germline, which a read error may explain. Other DNA variants within this sample encode the same CDR3. The chain joins TRBV9 to TRBJ2-5; tentative D call: TRBD2 (7 bases). The germline V gene has CDR1 SGDLS and CDR2 YYNGEE. The CDR3 contains 14 residues. CDR3 amino acids: CASSQGGVSETQYF. The DNA for the CDR3 is TGTGCCAGCAGCCAAGGGGGGGTTTCAGAGACCCAATACTTC. Based on the CDR3 plus reference TRBV9 and TRBJ2-5, the full variable domain is DSGVTQTPKHLITATGQRVTLRCSPRSGDLSVYWYQQSLDQGLQFLIQYYNGEERAKGNILERFSAQQFPDLHSELNLSSLELGDSALYFCASSQGGVSETQYFGPGTRLLVL.

This clone was found a few times. The rearrangement joins TRBV15 to TRBJ2-7; 10 bases fit TRBD1. The V gene's germline CDR1 is LNHNV and CDR2 YYDKDF (reference sequence). This CDR3 has 15 residues. V shed 4 bases and J 4 bases; nucleotides not matched to a gene: 7. The CDR3 nucleotides are TGTGCCACCAGCACCCGACAGGGGGCGCGATACGAGCAGTACTTC. Translating it yields CATSTRQGARYEQYF.

The V call is TRBV29-1, the J call TRBJ2-2, with D unclear. V was cut by 5 bases and J by 7 bases, with 5 bases left in between. The germline V gene encodes CDR1 SQVTM and CDR2 ANQGSEA. This CDR3 has 10 amino acids. CDR3 loop: CSVSDGELFF. The CDR3 DNA follows: TGCAGCGTTTCGGACGGGGAGCTGTTTTTT.

V is TRBV14 and J is TRBJ2-5, with 7 bases that match TRBD1. This CDR3 has 17 amino acids. V shed 0 bases, J shed 4 bases, and the junction held 11 bases outside the gene matches. Germline assignment: CDR1 SGHDN and CDR2 FVKESK. The CDR3 loop is CASSQEGWARGRETQYF. CDR3 DNA sequence: TGTGCCAGCAGCCAAGAGGGATGGGCGAGGGGGCGAGAGACCCAGTACTTC.

The J gene is TRBJ2-7, the V gene TRBV25-1; 7 bases fit TRBD1. V shed 6 bases and J 2 bases; nucleotides not matched to a gene: 19. The CDR3 has 18 residues. Germline CDR1 MGHDK, CDR2 SYGVNS. The CDR3 is CASSDTTRRDSFTYEQYF. For the CDR3, the DNA is TGTGCCAGCAGCGATACCACCCGACGGGACAGCTTTACCTACGAGCAGTACTTC.

The rearrangement uses TRBV29-1 and TRBJ1-5; D remains unclear. Deletions cut 4 bases from V and 3 bases from J, with 7 bases between. The V gene's germline CDR1 is SQVTM and CDR2 ANQGSEA. The CDR3 is 12 residues long. DNA for the CDR3: TGCAGCGTTGCGCACAACAATCAGCCCCAGCATTTT. Encoded protein: CSVAHNNQPQHF.

The chain couples TRBV7-8 to TRBJ1-2; possible D gene TRBD1, 6 bases. Trimming removed 4 bases at V and 0 bases at J, with 18 bases between. The CDR3 is made up of 17 amino acids. Germline-derived CDR1 and CDR2 are SGHVS and FQNEAQ. The CDR3 loop reads CASSSHGQSPSNYGYTF. The CDR3 bases are TGTGCCAGCAGCTCCCATGGACAGTCCCCTTCTAACTATGGCTACACCTTC.

The chain carries TRBV11-1 and TRBJ2-3; D not certain. This CDR3 is 12 amino acids long. V was clipped by 5 bases and J by 0 bases, with 3 bases between them. Germline V gene data show CDR1 as SGHAT and CDR2 as FQDESV (reference sequence). The CDR3 here is CASSTSTDTQYF. In DNA form, the CDR3 reads TGTGCCAGCAGCACCAGCACAGATACGCAGTATTTT.

The J gene is TRBJ2-1, the V gene TRBV25-1; 8 bases fit TRBD2. The V segment lost 11 bases and the J segment 15 bases; nucleotides outside the gene matches: 18. This CDR3 is 13 amino acids long. Germline-derived CDR1 and CDR2 are MGHDK and SYGVNS. DNA of the CDR3: TGTGCCGGTAGGGGCCAAGCGGGAGCGCGATGGTTCTTC. It yields the protein CAGRGQAGARWFF.

V gene TRBV13 combines with J gene TRBJ2-2; 10 bases are shared with TRBD2. This CDR3 spans 16 amino acids. Trimming took 6 bases from V and 5 from J; bases not matched to a gene: 9. Germline V gene lookup returns CDR1 PRHDT and CDR2 FYEKMQ (reference sequence). The chain's CDR3 is CASSLKRGGRTGELFF. CDR3 in DNA: TGTGCCAGCAGTTTAAAGCGGGGGGGCCGAACCGGGGAGCTGTTTTTT.

This clone was detected a few times. The V gene is TRBV30, the J gene TRBJ2-5, with D possibly being TRBD2 (5 bases). Deletions cut 0 bases from V and 3 bases from J, with 17 bases between. Germline-derived CDR1 and CDR2 are GTSNPN and SVGIG (reference sequence). The CDR3 sequence is 16 residues long. The CDR3: CAWSVSGSRGKETQYF. The CDR3 DNA sequence: TGTGCCTGGAGTGTATCGGGTAGTCGGGGAAAAGAGACCCAGTACTTC.